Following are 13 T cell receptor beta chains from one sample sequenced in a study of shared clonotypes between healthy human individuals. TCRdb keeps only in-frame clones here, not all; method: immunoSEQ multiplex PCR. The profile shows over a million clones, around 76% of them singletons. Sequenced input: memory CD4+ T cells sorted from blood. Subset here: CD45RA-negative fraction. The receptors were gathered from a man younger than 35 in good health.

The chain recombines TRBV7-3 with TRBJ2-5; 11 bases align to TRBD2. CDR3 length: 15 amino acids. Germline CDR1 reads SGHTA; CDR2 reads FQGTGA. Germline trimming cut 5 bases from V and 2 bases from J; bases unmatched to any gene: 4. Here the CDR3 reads CASSRLAGTQETQYF. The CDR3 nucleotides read TGTGCCAGCAGCAGACTAGCGGGGACACAAGAGACCCAGTACTTC.

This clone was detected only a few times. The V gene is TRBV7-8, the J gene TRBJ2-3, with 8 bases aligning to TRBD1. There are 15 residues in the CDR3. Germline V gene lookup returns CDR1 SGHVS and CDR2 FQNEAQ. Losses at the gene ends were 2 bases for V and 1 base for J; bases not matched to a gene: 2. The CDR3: CASSLFRGRTDTQYF. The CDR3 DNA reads TGTGCCAGCAGCTTATTCAGGGGGCGCACAGATACGCAGTATTTT. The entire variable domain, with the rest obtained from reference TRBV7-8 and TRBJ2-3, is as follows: GAGVSQSPRYKVAKRGQDVALRCDPISGHVSLFWYQQALGQGPEFLTYFQNEAQLDKSGLPSDRFFAERPEGSVSTLKIQRTQQEDSAVYLCASSLFRGRTDTQYFGPGTRLTVL.

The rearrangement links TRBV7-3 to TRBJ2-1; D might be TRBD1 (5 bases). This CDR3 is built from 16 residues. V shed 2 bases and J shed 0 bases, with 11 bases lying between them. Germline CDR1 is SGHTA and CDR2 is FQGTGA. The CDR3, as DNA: TGTGCCAGCAGCTTATCTGGCCAGGGCTCCTACAATGAGCAGTTCTTC. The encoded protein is CASSLSGQGSYNEQFF.

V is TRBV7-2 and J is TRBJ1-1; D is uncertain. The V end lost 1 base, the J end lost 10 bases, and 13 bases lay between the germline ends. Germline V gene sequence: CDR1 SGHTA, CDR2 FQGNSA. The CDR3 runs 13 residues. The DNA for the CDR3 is TGTGCCAGCAGCTTAGAACCCGCCAATGGAGCTTTCTTT. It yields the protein CASSLEPANGAFF.

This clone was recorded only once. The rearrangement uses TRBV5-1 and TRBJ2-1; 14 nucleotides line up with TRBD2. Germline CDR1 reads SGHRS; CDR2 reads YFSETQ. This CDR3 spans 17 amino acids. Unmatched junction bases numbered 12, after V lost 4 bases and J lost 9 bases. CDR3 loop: CASSTSPGTSGSSEQFF. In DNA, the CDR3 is TGCGCCAGCAGCACTTCTCCCGGGACTAGCGGGAGTAGTGAGCAGTTCTTC.

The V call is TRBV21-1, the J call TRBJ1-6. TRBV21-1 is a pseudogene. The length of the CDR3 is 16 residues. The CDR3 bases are TGTGCCAGCTGGTCTTACTCGGCGCACTATAATTCACCCCTCCACTTT. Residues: CASWSYSAHYNSPLHF.

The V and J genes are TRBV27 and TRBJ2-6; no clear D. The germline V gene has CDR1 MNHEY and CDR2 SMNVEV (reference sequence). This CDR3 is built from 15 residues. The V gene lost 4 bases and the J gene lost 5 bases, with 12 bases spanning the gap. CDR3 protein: CASSSFGPWANVLTF. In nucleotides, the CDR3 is TGTGCCAGCAGTTCGTTCGGTCCTTGGGCCAACGTCCTGACTTTC.

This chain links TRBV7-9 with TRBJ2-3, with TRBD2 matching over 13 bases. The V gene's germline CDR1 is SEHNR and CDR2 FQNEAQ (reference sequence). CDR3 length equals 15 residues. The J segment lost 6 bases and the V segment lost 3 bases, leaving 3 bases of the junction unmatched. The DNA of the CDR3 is TGTGCCAGCAGCTTCGGACTAGCGGGAGATGATACGCAGTATTTT. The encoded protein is CASSFGLAGDDTQYF.

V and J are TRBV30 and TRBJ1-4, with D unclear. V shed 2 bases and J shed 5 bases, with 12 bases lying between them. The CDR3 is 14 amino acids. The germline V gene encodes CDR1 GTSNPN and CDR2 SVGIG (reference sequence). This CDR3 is CAWSPYRGNEKLFF. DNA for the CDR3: TGTGCCTGGAGTCCATATAGAGGGAATGAAAAACTGTTTTTT.

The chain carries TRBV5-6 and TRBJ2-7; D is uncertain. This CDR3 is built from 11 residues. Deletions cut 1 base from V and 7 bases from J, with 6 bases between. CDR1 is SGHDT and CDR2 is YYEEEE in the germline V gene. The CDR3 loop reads CASSLRQEQYF. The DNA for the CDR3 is TGTGCCAGCAGCTTGCGTCAAGAGCAGTACTTC.

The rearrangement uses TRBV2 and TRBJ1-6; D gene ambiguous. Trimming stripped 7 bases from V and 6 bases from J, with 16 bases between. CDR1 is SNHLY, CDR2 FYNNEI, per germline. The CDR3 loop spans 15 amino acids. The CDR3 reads CASIISSLPNSPLHF. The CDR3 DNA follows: TGTGCCAGCATTATCAGTAGCCTGCCTAATTCACCCCTCCACTTT.

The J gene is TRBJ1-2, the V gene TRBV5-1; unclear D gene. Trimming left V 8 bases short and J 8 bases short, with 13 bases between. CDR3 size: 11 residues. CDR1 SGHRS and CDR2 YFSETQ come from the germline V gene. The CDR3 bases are TGCGCCAGTAGGCTTATGGACGGCTACACCTTC. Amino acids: CASRLMDGYTF. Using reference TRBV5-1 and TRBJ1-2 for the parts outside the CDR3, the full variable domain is KAGVTQTPRYLIKTRGQQVTLSCSPISGHRSVSWYQQTPGQGLQFLFEYFSETQRNKGNFPGRFSGRQFSNSRSEMNVSTLELGDSALYLCASRLMDGYTFGSGTRLTVV.

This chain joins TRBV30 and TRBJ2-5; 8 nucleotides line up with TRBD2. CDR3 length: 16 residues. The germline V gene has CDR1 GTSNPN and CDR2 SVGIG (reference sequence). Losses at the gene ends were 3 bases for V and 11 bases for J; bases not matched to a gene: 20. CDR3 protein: CAWRGRGGPILGEQYF. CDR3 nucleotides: TGTGCCTGGAGAGGCCGGGGGGGGCCTATACTAGGGGAGCAGTACTTC. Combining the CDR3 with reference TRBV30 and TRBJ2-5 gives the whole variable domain SQTIHQWPATLVQPVGSPLSLECTVEGTSNPNLYWYRQAAGRGLQLLFYSVGIGQISSEVPQNLSASRPQDRQFILSSKKLLLSDSGFYLCAWRGRGGPILGEQYFGPGTRLLVL.